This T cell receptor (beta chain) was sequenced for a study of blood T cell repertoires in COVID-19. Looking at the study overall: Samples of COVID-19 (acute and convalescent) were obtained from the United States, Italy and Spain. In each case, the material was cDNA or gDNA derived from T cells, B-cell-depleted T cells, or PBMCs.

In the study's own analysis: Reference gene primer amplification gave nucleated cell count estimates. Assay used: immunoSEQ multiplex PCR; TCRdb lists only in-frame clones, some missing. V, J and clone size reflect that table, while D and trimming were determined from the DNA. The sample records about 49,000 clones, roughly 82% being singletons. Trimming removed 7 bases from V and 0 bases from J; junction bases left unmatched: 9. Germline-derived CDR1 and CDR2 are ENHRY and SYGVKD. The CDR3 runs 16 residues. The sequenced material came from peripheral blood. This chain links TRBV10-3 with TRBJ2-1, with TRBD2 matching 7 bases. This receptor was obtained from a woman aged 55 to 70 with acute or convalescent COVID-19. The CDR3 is CAIKERGGTSYNEQFF. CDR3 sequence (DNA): TGTGCCATCAAAGAGCGGGGTGGGACCTCCTACAATGAGCAGTTCTTC.